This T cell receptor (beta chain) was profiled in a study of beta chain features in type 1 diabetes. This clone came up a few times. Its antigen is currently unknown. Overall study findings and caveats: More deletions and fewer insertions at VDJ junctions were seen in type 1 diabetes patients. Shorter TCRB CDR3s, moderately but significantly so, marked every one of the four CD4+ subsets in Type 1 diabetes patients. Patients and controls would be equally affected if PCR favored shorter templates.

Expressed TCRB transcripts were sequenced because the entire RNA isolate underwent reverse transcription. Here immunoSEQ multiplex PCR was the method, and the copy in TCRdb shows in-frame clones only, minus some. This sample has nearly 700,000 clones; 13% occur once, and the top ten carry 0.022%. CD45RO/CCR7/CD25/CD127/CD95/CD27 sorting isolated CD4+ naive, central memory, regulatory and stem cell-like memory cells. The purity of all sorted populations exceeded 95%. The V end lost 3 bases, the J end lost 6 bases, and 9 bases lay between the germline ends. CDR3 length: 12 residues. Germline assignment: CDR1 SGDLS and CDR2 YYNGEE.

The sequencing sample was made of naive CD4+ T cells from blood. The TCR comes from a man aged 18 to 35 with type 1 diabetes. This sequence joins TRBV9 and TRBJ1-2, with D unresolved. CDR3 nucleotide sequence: TGTGCCAGCAGCGGACGTGGGGATGGCTACACCTTC. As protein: CASSGRGDGYTF. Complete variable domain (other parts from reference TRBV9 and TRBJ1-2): DSGVTQTPKHLITATGQRVTLRCSPRSGDLSVYWYQQSLDQGLQFLIQYYNGEERAKGNILERFSAQQFPDLHSELNLSSLELGDSALYFCASSGRGDGYTFGSGTRLTVV.